Following are 11 T cell receptor beta chains from one sample sequenced in a study of shared clonotypes between healthy human individuals. Naive CD8 isolation took CD45RO-negative cells positively selected for CCR7 and excluded terminally differentiated effector memory CD45RA+ cells. Sequencing was performed with immunoSEQ multiplex PCR; in TCRdb, only in-frame clones are kept and a portion is missing. This table holds about 2.2 million clones, roughly 91% found once. Sequencing was carried out using naive CD8+ T cells from PBMCs. These receptors all stem from a man aged 18 to 35 in good health. Some clones in this sample may be carry-over from other donors' samples.

The chain employs TRBV7-9 and TRBJ2-3; D possibly corresponds to TRBD2 (5 bases). V was trimmed by 3 bases and J by 1 base, leaving 11 bases between them. This CDR3 is 15 amino acids long. Germline V gene lookup returns CDR1 SEHNR and CDR2 FQNEAQ (reference sequence). The CDR3 is CASSLVRVRTDTQYF. As DNA, the CDR3 is TGTGCCAGCAGCTTGGTGCGGGTTCGCACAGATACGCAGTATTTT.

The rearrangement joins TRBV19 to TRBJ2-7; a possible D gene is TRBD2 (7 bases). Germline V gives CDR1 LNHDA, CDR2 SQIVND (reference sequence). V was pared by 0 bases and J by 4 bases, with 16 bases between. The CDR3 covers 16 residues. The CDR3 sequence is CASSIEPGGQTYEQYF. The CDR3 nucleotides are TGTGCCAGTAGTATAGAACCGGGAGGACAGACATACGAGCAGTACTTC.

The rearrangement uses TRBV9 and TRBJ2-1, with TRBD2 matching over 11 bases. Germline V gene data show CDR1 as SGDLS and CDR2 as YYNGEE. The V gene end was trimmed by 2 bases and the J gene end by 4 bases; junction bases not matched to a gene: 8. The length of the CDR3 is 17 residues. CDR3 sequence: CASSVPRTSGSYNEQFF. The CDR3 DNA reads as TGTGCCAGCAGCGTCCCCAGAACTAGCGGGAGTTACAATGAGCAGTTCTTC.

The chain has TRBV10-3 and TRBJ2-2; a possible D gene is TRBD2 (5 bases). Germline V gene sequence: CDR1 ENHRY, CDR2 SYGVKD. This CDR3 is 17 amino acids long. Trimming cost V 0 bases and J 4 bases, with 15 bases left between them. CDR3 nucleotide sequence: TGTGCCATCAGTGAGTCGATCGGGCGGGTGGCCACCGGGGAGCTGTTTTTT. Its protein is CAISESIGRVATGELFF.

The J gene is TRBJ2-5, the V gene TRBV28; maybe TRBD1 (6 bases). The CDR3 is 14 amino acids. Trimming removed 4 bases from V and 5 bases from J, with 14 bases in between. CDR1 MDHEN and CDR2 SYDVKM come from the germline V gene. As DNA, the CDR3 is TGTGCCAGCAGTTGGGGTCAGGGGTGGGAGACCCAGTACTTC. Its protein is CASSWGQGWETQYF.

The chain employs TRBV4-1 and TRBJ1-1; 9 bases are shared with TRBD1. Germline V gene data show CDR1 as MGHRA and CDR2 as YSYEKL. The CDR3 loop spans 16 amino acids. The V gene end was trimmed by 2 bases and the J gene end by 0 bases; junction bases not matched to a gene: 4. The CDR3 nucleotides read TGCGCCAGCAGCCAATGGACAGGGGACGTGAACACTGAAGCTTTCTTT. Its translation: CASSQWTGDVNTEAFF.

The table lists this clone with a count of one. The CDR3, as DNA: TGTGCCAGCAGCTCATCCGGGACAGTGCCTTCTTACGAGCAGTACTTC. As protein: CASSSSGTVPSYEQYF. The rearrangement joins TRBV5-8 to TRBJ2-7, with 7 bases aligning to TRBD1. The CDR3 covers 16 residues. With V trimmed by 3 bases and J by 4 bases, 13 bases remained unmatched. Germline CDR1 is SGHTS and CDR2 is YDEGEE.

The V gene is TRBV5-4, the J gene TRBJ1-2; TRBD1 is a possible D gene (6 bases). CDR1 is SGHNT, CDR2 YYREEE, per germline (reference sequence). Trimming left V 0 bases short and J 3 bases short, with 15 bases between. This CDR3 spans 16 amino acids. The CDR3 sequence: CASSLGGRLKDYGYTF. Written as DNA, the CDR3 is TGTGCCAGCAGCTTGGGGGGGCGCTTAAAGGACTATGGCTACACCTTC.

The chain recombines TRBV27 with TRBJ2-7; D is perhaps TRBD1 (6 bases). CDR3 length equals 15 residues. The V and J ends lost 7 bases and 4 bases respectively, with 20 bases between them. Germline CDR1 is MNHEY and CDR2 is SMNVEV (reference sequence). The CDR3 DNA follows: TGTGCCAGCAAGATTTACTCACAGGGTGGATACGAGCAGTACTTC. This translates into CASKIYSQGGYEQYF.

The table lists this clone with a count of one. This chain uses TRBV10-3 with TRBJ1-1; D not resolved. Per the germline V gene, CDR1 is ENHRY and CDR2 is SYGVKD. V gave up 2 bases and J gave up 0 bases, with 13 bases separating them. The CDR3 loop spans 16 amino acids. CDR3 residues: CAISEDFTAMNTEAFF. As DNA, the CDR3 is TGTGCCATCAGTGAGGACTTTACAGCTATGAACACTGAAGCTTTCTTT.

This chain joins TRBV7-6 and TRBJ2-7, with 9 bases lining up with TRBD1. There are 14 residues in the CDR3. The germline V gene encodes CDR1 SGHVS and CDR2 FNYEAQ. V was clipped by 8 bases and J by 4 bases; unmatched bases: 9. CDR3 in amino acids: CASGGGTGLYEQYF. CDR3 bases: TGTGCCAGCGGTGGTGGGACAGGGTTATACGAGCAGTACTTC. Using reference TRBV7-6 and TRBJ2-7 for the parts outside the CDR3, the full variable domain is GAGVSQSPRYKVTKRGQDVALRCDPISGHVSLYWYRQALGQGPEFLTYFNYEAQQDKSGLPNDRFSAERPEGSISTLTIQRTEQRDSAMYRCASGGGTGLYEQYFGPGTRLTVT.